A single count supports the clone carrying this T cell receptor (beta chain). Trimming cost V 5 bases and J 3 bases; bases outside gene matches: 4. This CDR3 spans 14 amino acids. Looked up from germline, CDR1 is MRHNA and CDR2 is SNTAGT. Authors' analysis steps: Amplified reference gene primers provided the basis for estimating nucleated cell counts. Profiled with immunoSEQ multiplex PCR; TCRdb holds only in-frame clones, not every one. D and trimming come from the DNA, and the V and J calls and clone size come from that table. The sample lists 150,000 to 200,000 clones; around 72% were seen once. The data were taken from a study of blood T cell repertoires in COVID-19. Looking at the study overall: The samples span acute and convalescent COVID-19 from the United States, Italy and Spain. The cDNA or gDNA used as material had been derived from T cells, B-cell-depleted T cells, or PBMCs.

The V and J genes are TRBV6-4 and TRBJ2-5, with 9 positions matching TRBD1. The source of this sequence is a woman of 80 years or more with acute or convalescent COVID-19. What was sequenced was peripheral blood. CDR3 in DNA: TGTGCCAGCAGTATCCGGGACAGGGAAGAGACCCAGTACTTC. Its protein product is CASSIRDREETQYF.